Reported below is one T cell receptor (beta chain). The protocol was immunoSEQ multiplex PCR, while the TCRdb copy is restricted to in-frame clones and leaves out a portion. The sample shows about 77,000 clones, roughly 90% of them seen only once. Germline assignment: CDR1 ENHRY and CDR2 SYGVKD. This CDR3 has 14 residues. Trimming took off 2 bases at V and 1 base at J, with 5 bases between the two ends. These data belong to a study of T cell responses to AZD1222 COVID-19 vaccine. The receptor comes from an adult who received the AZD1222 COVID-19 vaccine. This chain links TRBV10-3 with TRBJ2-2; D is undetermined. The sample consisted of peripheral blood, taken 28 days after the second AZD1222 dose. The CDR3 loop reads CAISENQNTGELFF. Written as DNA, the CDR3 is TGTGCCATCAGTGAGAACCAGAACACCGGGGAGCTGTTTTTT.